The present T cell receptor beta chain was sequenced within a study of cytomegalovirus exposure and HLA in healthy donors listed by TCRdb under 2017. At the level of the whole study: According to an earlier analysis of 550 to 750 of the donors, about 190 million T cells yielded 100 million or so unique TCR beta sequences and roughly 280 Gb of sequence data. The study aimed to test whether signatures of past pathogen exposure could be identified by cataloging public T cell receptors. Using immunosequencing, the study profiled T cell repertoires from 640 or so subjects and related those repertoires to cytomegalovirus serostatus. Alongside the repertoire data, information on donor age, sex, ethnicity and CMV serostatus was compiled. All discovery cohort repertoires had been generated using a single sequencing platform. A later genetic analysis took genome-wide SNP genotypes for about 60% of the roughly 670 donors and used that subset as a discovery cohort. In the later analysis, no new phenotypic data were used to find candidate immune exposures; instead, reliance was placed on TCR beta sequences and their occurrence across donors. In a later analysis, previously published TCR beta repertoires from 500 to 750 donors were re-analyzed and high-resolution HLA genotyping was added so that TCR occurrence patterns could be studied. The number of donors typed differed by locus, with 629-630 for A, B, C, DRB1 and DQB1, around 560 for DQA1, some 570 for DPA1, and 450 to 480 for DPB1. Both class I and class II loci were covered by HLA typing, at four-digit resolution. A handful of DR-DQ haplotypes were handled as single units for association and clustering because linkage in the cohort was strong. A separate validation cohort of 100 to 150 different subjects was used in addition to the approximately 670-subject first cohort. Among roughly 400 genotyped donors of the cohort, an average of around 240,000 unique TCR beta nucleotide sequences was sequenced per donor, of which roughly 17% were non-productive. Of the 350 to 450 genotyped donors, approximately 81% were placed in the genetic ancestry cluster associated with self-reported Caucasian donors. An earlier analysis of approximately 640 of the donors applied high-throughput TCR beta sequencing to assess whether each TCR beta V gene segment acted as functional or pseudogenic. The study combined high-throughput TCR immunosequencing, statistical association of individual TCRs with disease status, and machine learning to predict cytomegalovirus infection status. An early release covering about 600 HLA-typed donors comprised 250 to 350 gigabases of sequencing data and tens of millions of unique TCR sequences.

Libraries came from the immunoSEQ multiplex PCR assay. The multiplex PCR relied on a mix of 60 forward primers for TCR Vbeta segments and 13 reverse primers for TCR Jbeta segments. The CDR3 region of rearranged TCR beta genes was amplified from genomic DNA with a multiplex PCR assay. On the Illumina HiSeq System, the amplified TCR beta libraries were sequenced as 87-base-pair reads. Under the source paper's analysis protocol: A later analysis tallied around 82 million unique TCR beta chains across the approximately 670 repertoires, and around 9.9 million of those chains were shared by two or more donors. A nearest-neighbor algorithm error-corrected the raw reads and collapsed the reads into unique sequences, merging closely related sequences to remove PCR and sequencing errors. V, D and J gene segments were assigned by aligning CDR3 sequences to IMGT reference sequences. For a sequence to be retained, a match of at least six nucleotides to both a V gene segment and a J gene segment was required. Rearrangements were called productive when the CDR3 lacked stop codons and stayed in frame with V and J; all others were non-productive. CDR3 was defined by IMGT convention, running from the second conserved V-encoded cysteine to the conserved J-encoded phenylalanine. Sequences without an unambiguous match to a single V gene segment were excluded from the earlier analysis of approximately 600 of the donors. In an earlier analysis of roughly 600 of the donors, a V segment was called functional when productive rearrangements were above 56.7%, and segregating when the standard deviation between donors exceeded 5%. A statistical classification framework was built for diagnosing cytomegalovirus status from the catalog of TCR beta chain sequences. In a later analysis, TCR nucleotide sequences were compared against IMGT/GENE-DB human TR gene sequences so that V and J genes could be assigned. Using the TCRdist pipeline, a later analysis assigned CDR3 sequences along with most-parsimonious VDJ recombination scenarios. In a later analysis, each TCR beta chain was defined by its CDR3 amino acid sequence together with its V-gene family, and reads without a unique V-gene family were excluded. A later analysis removed roughly 590 highly shared, low-generation-probability nucleotide sequences to deal with suspected cross-contamination and a sequencing artifact. In a later analysis, a clonal expansion index for each public chain was calculated from normalized within-repertoire ranks of inferred template counts. Generation probabilities in a later analysis came from a VDJ recombination model fitted to out-of-frame rearrangements, and those results were checked against IGoR. In a later analysis, TCR-TCR, TCR-HLA and TCR-CMV co-occurrence was scored with hypergeometric tests, and a repertoire-size bias correction was applied to TCR pairs. To estimate false discovery rates, a later analysis permuted the HLA or CMV assignments 20 times. In a later analysis, co-occurring TCRs were grouped with DBSCAN, and TCRdist sequence similarity was added when clustering was performed within HLA-allele-positive subsets. Repertoires with fewer than 30,000 or more than 120,000 public chains, plus five repertoires with anomalous nucleotide sharing, were excluded from co-occurrence clustering. TCRdb carries this immuneACCESS record with in-frame sequences only. Its versions omit some clonotypes, under half of them owing to an unresolved V gene in the studies checked, with the rest unexplained. The D gene and trimming were derived from the DNA, and the V and J assignments and clone size from that table. In this sample's table one finds approximately 80,000 clones. The ten largest clones add up to around 1.1% of the sample.

The full study reports these points: A total of 150 or so TCR beta chains were listed by the study as associated with cytomegalovirus. In a later analysis, the rate of TCR association differed among HLA loci, with DRB1 alleles having the most associated TCRs and HLA-C alleles having the fewest. V-gene and J-gene trimming of TCR beta chains was associated with a missense DCLRE1C variant in a later genetic analysis, and the association was replicated in an independent cohort. The cohort was sequenced for TCR beta chains only, and without alpha or paired-chain data the features that could be detected were limited. Because HLA typing was missing for some donors at each locus, association tests included only the typed subset. Compared with the roughly 600-donor mean, donors in an Asian-associated ancestry cluster had fewer N-insertions in productive TCRs, according to a later genetic analysis. In a later analysis, around 17,000 TCR beta sequences were associated with specific HLA alleles at a false discovery rate of 0.05. Several of the top co-occurrence clusters appeared to be linked to parvovirus B19, influenza, CMV and Epstein-Barr virus, according to a later analysis. Compared with equally common non-associated chains, HLA-associated TCR beta chains in a later analysis were more clonally expanded and had lower generation probabilities. In a later analysis, most CMV-associated TCR beta chains were found to appear HLA-restricted, with HLA associations seemingly driven largely by CMV exposure. Broadly in line with IMGT annotations, most TCR beta V segments showed up in productive rearrangements about 87% or about 30% of the time in an earlier analysis of a few hundred of the donors. For the cohort, immune exposure information was limited to CMV serostatus. In both the original and validation cohorts, the classifier was reported to diagnose cytomegalovirus status with high specificity and sensitivity. When HLA alleles, especially DR and DQ, strongly co-occurred, TCR associations were difficult to assign to individual alleles. A cluster of highly shared sequence variants was judged likely to represent a technical artifact of the sequencing pipeline. It was suggested by the authors that the approach could potentially be generalized to other disease states and immunological phenotypes. A further reported finding was that TCR beta sequences accurately predicted the HLA-A and HLA-B alleles for most subjects in the first cohort. Most TCR sequences were observed very rarely across donors, whereas some public TCRs were present in many individuals. Because the 87-base-pair reads could not distinguish some IMGT-functional V segments, including TRBV6-2 and TRBV6-3, those segments were excluded. The earlier analysis of around 600 of the donors excluded some 15 rarely observed V segments, including chromosome 9 orphons, because counts were too low. In vitro tests confirmed that three of the cytomegalovirus-associated TCR beta chains recognize cytomegalovirus antigens. Linkage disequilibrium might explain the correlated functional status among segregating V segments, but an unknown experimental factor could not be ruled out. Presence/absence analyses assumed roughly uniform sequencing depth across donors, an assumption that may not hold.

Points on this clone: Its antigen remains unidentified.

The cohort was made up of several hundred healthy bone marrow donors. Cohort members were all nominally healthy when sampled, although unrecorded immune exposures were likely present. The donor tested CMV seronegative, placing the donor among the roughly 340 seronegative members of the cohort. Every donor gave a peripheral blood sample, and the peripheral blood mononuclear cells from that sample were used for TCR beta sequencing. The Qiagen DNeasy Blood Extraction Kit was used to extract genomic DNA from the blood cell samples. Based on the germline V gene (reference sequence), the CDR1 and CDR2 sequences are MNHEY and SMNVEV. The CDR3 runs 13 residues from the cysteine to the phenylalanine. The kept DNA is CDR3 alone, 39 bases in frame from the first base. Trimming accounts for 6 bases at V and 7 bases at J, while the number of junction bases matched to no gene is 5.

The sequence came from a woman aged 25-40 years in good health and CMV-seronegative. Rearrangement joined TRBV27 to TRBJ1-2; 10 bases in the junction line up with TRBD1. The specimen was PBMCs. The CDR3 sequence is CASRRQGAGGYTF. The base sequence is TGTGCCAGCAGGCGACAGGGGGCGGGTGGCTACACCTTC.